Listed below are T cell receptor beta chains from one sample, sequenced in a study of blood T cell repertoires in COVID-19. Assay used: immunoSEQ multiplex PCR; TCRdb lists only in-frame clones, some missing. The sample gives some 75,000 clones, approximately 90% of which show up once; approximately 0.59% is in the top ten. Sequencing used peripheral blood. All receptors derive from a man between 60 and 75 years old with acute or convalescent COVID-19. The CDR3 runs from the conserved cysteine through the conserved F or W. D genes are given only for firm matches. Clone size, where shown, is once, few, many, or a class for clones that have expanded.

size: -
J: TRBJ2-1
D: TRBD2
V: TRBV5-1
CDR3: CASSWSGGADNEQFF
DNA: TGCGCCAGCAGCTGGAGCGGGGGGGCTGACAATGAGCAGTTCTTC

size: -
J: TRBJ2-1
D: -
V: TRBV14
CDR3: CASSRLSYNEQFF
DNA: TGTGCCAGCAGCCGTTTATCCTACAATGAGCAGTTCTTC

size: -
J: TRBJ2-7
D: TRBD1
V: TRBV6-5
CDR3: CASRRIDRAYEQYF
DNA: TGTGCCAGCAGAAGAATCGACAGGGCATACGAGCAGTACTTC

size: -
J: TRBJ1-5
D: -
V: TRBV9
CDR3: CASSVSDSRNQPQHF
DNA: TGTGCCAGCAGCGTATCCGACAGTCGCAATCAGCCCCAGCATTTT

size: few
J: TRBJ2-7
D: -
V: TRBV19
CDR3: CASSISLGSAYEQYF
DNA: TGTGCCAGTAGTATCTCACTCGGTAGTGCCTACGAGCAGTACTTC

size: -
J: TRBJ2-1
D: -
V: TRBV5-1
CDR3: CASSFTVYNEQFF
DNA: TGCGCCAGCAGCTTCACAGTCTACAATGAGCAGTTCTTC

size: -
J: TRBJ2-5
D: TRBD1
V: TRBV7-3
CDR3: CASSPQDRGRETQYF
DNA: TGTGCCAGCAGCCCACAGGACAGGGGGCGAGAGACCCAGTACTTC

size: -
J: TRBJ2-5
D: -
V: TRBV19
CDR3: CASSIALAGGETQYF
DNA: TGTGCCAGTAGTATAGCACTAGCTGGGGGGGAGACCCAGTACTTC

size: -
J: TRBJ1-1
D: -
V: TRBV27
CDR3: CASSRSFGGGWNTEAFF
DNA: TGTGCCAGCAGTAGATCTTTTGGCGGCGGCTGGAACACTGAAGCTTTCTTT

size: -
J: TRBJ2-1
D: -
V: TRBV9
CDR3: CASSVTGPQDNEQFF
DNA: TGTGCCAGCAGCGTAACAGGCCCTCAGGACAATGAGCAGTTCTTC